The 12 T cell receptor beta chains below were found in one sample sequenced in a study of early T cells in non-severe SARS-CoV-2 infection (dated by TCRdb to about 2021). The library was produced with 5' RACE. For sequencing, a NextSeq 500 was employed. TCRdb applied fastp at Q25 and MiXCR to the public reads, then kept only in-frame beta chains. Duplicate CDR3 protein sequences are folded into a single record with the most common DNA and genes. The table for this sample lists about 26,000 distinct CDR3 sequences; about 4.1% of them were counted only once. Of the sample, 5.6% is held by the ten largest clones. Sequenced: whole blood. The receptors here all came from an adult who was a healthcare worker with PCR-confirmed SARS-CoV-2 infection or an uninfected control (not recorded which).

This clonotype was detected many times. The chain uses TRBV12-3 or TRBV12-4 and TRBJ1-4; TRBD1 matches 9 bases. Trimming at V came to 3 bases and at J to 8 bases, leaving 7 bases not matched to a gene. This CDR3 is built from 15 residues. This chain's CDR3 is CASSFWDRAFEKLFF. The CDR3 bases are TGTGCCAGCAGTTTCTGGGACAGGGCATTCGAAAAACTGTTTTTT.

This clonotype was seen repeatedly, ten times or more. The chain uses TRBV7-2 and TRBJ2-2; D remains ambiguous. Deletions cut 5 bases from V and 1 base from J, with 8 bases between. The CDR3 length is 14 residues. Germline V gene data show CDR1 as SGHTA and CDR2 as FQGNSA. The chain's CDR3 is CASSPHGNTGELFF. The CDR3 coding sequence is TGTGCCAGCAGCCCCCACGGGAACACCGGGGAGCTGTTTTTT.

This clonotype was observed at least ten times. The chain recombines TRBV28 with TRBJ2-5, with 7 bases fitting TRBD1. V shed 2 bases, J shed 2 bases, and the junction held 5 bases outside the gene matches. The germline gives CDR1 MDHEN, CDR2 SYDVKM. This CDR3 spans 15 amino acids. The CDR3 here is CASSLRGGEQETQYF. The CDR3 DNA sequence: TGTGCCAGCAGTTTACGAGGGGGCGAACAAGAGACCCAGTACTTC.

This clonotype has just a few counts. This sequence joins TRBV7-9 and TRBJ2-3; 9 bases align to TRBD2. Germline lookup yields CDR1 SEHNR and CDR2 FQNEAQ (reference sequence). The CDR3 has 16 amino acids. V trimming: 5 bases; J trimming: 4 bases; junction bases outside the gene matches: 10. The CDR3 DNA follows: TGTGCCAGCAGCCTACCCGGCGGGGGGGCTTCAGATACGCAGTATTTT. Translated: CASSLPGGGASDTQYF.

This clonotype appeared many times. The chain combines TRBV24-1 with TRBJ2-1; TRBD2 aligns across 14 bases. With V trimmed by 7 bases and J by 7 bases, 2 bases remained unmatched. Germline V gives CDR1 KGHDR, CDR2 SFDVKD. The CDR3 is 14 residues long. CDR3 sequence (DNA): TGTGCCACCAGGAGGACTAGCGGGGGGAATGAGCAGTTCTTC. Amino acid sequence: CATRRTSGGNEQFF.

This clonotype was detected ten times or more. This sequence joins TRBV11-3 and TRBJ2-3; possible D gene TRBD2, 5 bases. The ends were cut back, 5 bases at V and 4 bases at J, with 7 bases in the middle. CDR1 and CDR2 from the germline V gene are SGHNT and YENEEA. CDR3 length equals 12 residues. This CDR3 reads CASSRTSDTQYF. The CDR3 nucleotides are TGTGCCAGCAGCCGGACTTCAGATACGCAGTATTTT.

This clonotype came up many times. The chain recombines TRBV29-1 with TRBJ2-7; maybe TRBD1 (6 bases). Germline V gives CDR1 SQVTM, CDR2 ANQGSEA. CDR3 size: 11 residues. Trimming cost V 1 base and J 9 bases, with 10 bases left between them. In DNA form, the CDR3 reads TGCAGCGTTGAAGGGGGGCTGGGGCAGTACTTC. It specifies CSVEGGLGQYF.

This clonotype was seen repeatedly, ten times or more. The CDR3 nucleotides read TGTGCCAGCAGCTTAAGGGACAGGGTCTCTGAAGCTTTCTTT. This gives the protein CASSLRDRVSEAFF. This chain uses TRBV7-9 with TRBJ1-1, with 9 positions matching TRBD1. CDR1 is SEHNR and CDR2 is FQNEAQ in the germline V gene (reference sequence). The CDR3 totals 14 residues. The ends lost 2 bases at V and 6 bases at J; junction bases unmatched: 4. The full variable domain, in which reference TRBV7-9 and TRBJ1-1 provide the parts outside the CDR3, is DTGVSQNPRHKITKRGQNVTFRCDPISEHNRLYWYRQTLGQGPEFLTYFQNEAQLEKSRLLSDRFSAERPKGSFSTLEIQRTEQGDSAMYLCASSLRDRVSEAFFGQGTRLTVV.

This clonotype was observed many times. The rearrangement uses TRBV3-1 and TRBJ1-1; D is possibly TRBD1 (5 bases). This CDR3 contains 14 residues. Germline assignment: CDR1 LGHDT and CDR2 YNNKEL (reference sequence). Deletions cut 4 bases from V and 1 base from J, with 10 bases between. CDR3 loop: CASSLQGSNTEAFF. The CDR3 DNA sequence: TGTGCCAGCAGCCTCCAGGGCTCGAACACTGAAGCTTTCTTT.

This clonotype was recorded many times. Here the CDR3 DNA reads TGTGCCAGCAGCCCGGGGACAGTTGGCAAGGCCCAGCATTTT. Amino acid sequence: CASSPGTVGKAQHF. The chain links TRBV6-2 or TRBV6-3 to TRBJ1-5; 7 bases agree with TRBD1. This CDR3 has 14 residues. With 6 bases clipped from V and 11 bases from J, the junction kept 13 bases outside the gene matches. Germline CDR1 and CDR2: MNHEY and SVGEGT.

This clonotype was counted at least ten times. The chain has TRBV11-2 and TRBJ1-5; D is uncertain. CDR1 SGHAT and CDR2 FQNNGV come from the germline V gene. Trimming took 4 bases from V and 2 from J, leaving 9 bases between them. This CDR3 contains 14 residues. This CDR3 is CASSSMAGNQPQHF. The CDR3 DNA sequence: TGTGCCAGCAGCTCGATGGCGGGCAATCAGCCCCAGCATTTT.

This clonotype occurred many times. The chain carries TRBV6-6 and TRBJ2-7; D possibly matches TRBD1 or TRBD2 (5 bases each). The germline V and J ends were trimmed by 0 bases and 5 bases, with 8 bases remaining between them. The CDR3 covers 13 residues. The germline CDR1 and CDR2 sequences are MNHNY and SVGAGI (reference sequence). The CDR3 DNA sequence: TGTGCCAGCAGTTACTCGGGACGTCACGAGCAGTACTTC. Amino acids: CASSYSGRHEQYF.